Shown below are 17 T cell receptor beta chains from a single sample sequenced in a study of blood T cells in healthy people across ages. The authors ran a second PCR of roughly 6 to 12 cycles using a sample-barcoded 5' primer and a J-beta primer mix. In TCRdb, the 5' RACE reads were re-called with MiXCR into one record per CDR3 protein. The sample has about 1.4 million distinct CDR3 sequences; 45% to 70% are singletons. What was sequenced was blood. The receptor set was obtained from a man aged 18 to 35 in good health.

The chain has TRBV12-3 or TRBV12-4 and TRBJ2-4; a possible D gene is TRBD1 (7 bases). Gene TRBJ2-7 matches the end of the DNA better, so the J call may be wrong. The CDR3 is made up of 13 amino acids. CDR3 region: CASSRAGGGEQYF. The CDR3 DNA sequence: TGTGCCAGCAGTCGTGCAGGGGGAGGCGAGCAGTACTTC.

The chain employs TRBV20-1 and TRBJ2-4; no clear D gene. The germline CDR1 and CDR2 sequences are DFQATT and SNEGSKA (reference sequence). Trimming left V 1 base short and J 13 bases short, with 11 bases between. CDR3 length equals 11 residues. The CDR3 loop is CSARAGQLQYF. CDR3 nucleotide sequence: TGCAGTGCTAGAGCTGGCCAGCTACAGTACTTC.

This clonotype was observed a handful of times. The chain couples TRBV20-1 to TRBJ2-5; D gene uncertain. The V gene's germline CDR1 is DFQATT and CDR2 SNEGSKA (reference sequence). This CDR3 contains 12 residues. V lost 6 bases, J lost 5 bases, and 13 bases lay in between. The CDR3 here is CSARSSTETQYF. CDR3 in DNA: TGCAGTGCGAGGTCTAGTACGGAGACCCAGTACTTC.

The table lists this clonotype with a few counts. The V gene is TRBV9, the J gene TRBJ2-1, with 10 bases that match TRBD2. The CDR3 totals 14 residues. From germline, CDR1 is SGDLS and CDR2 YYNGEE. V was pared by 6 bases and J by 13 bases, with 13 bases of the junction left unmatched. The CDR3 DNA follows: TGTGCCAGCACCGAGCGGGGGGGAGCGGGAATACAGTTCTTC. It is translated as CASTERGGAGIQFF.

The chain links TRBV4-1 to TRBJ2-5; TRBD1 agrees at 7 bases. CDR3 length: 18 amino acids. The germline V gene encodes CDR1 MGHRA and CDR2 YSYEKL. V lost 0 bases and J lost 4; bases outside the gene matches: 14. The CDR3 sequence: CASSQESQSDRDRETQYF. As DNA, the CDR3 is TGCGCCAGCAGCCAAGAATCCCAGTCCGACAGGGATCGAGAGACCCAGTACTTC.

The sample holds one count of this clonotype. The V gene is TRBV10-3, the J gene TRBJ2-5; D unclear. Gene TRBJ2-7 matches the end of the DNA better, so the J call may be wrong. The CDR3 covers 13 residues. Germline CDR1 ENHRY, CDR2 SYGVKD. The CDR3 is CAINPLESGEQYF. The CDR3 DNA sequence: TGTGCCATCAACCCGCTAGAGTCGGGCGAGCAGTACTTC.

This clonotype was seen a handful of times. The chain couples TRBV29-1 to TRBJ2-2, with D hard to call. Germline V gene data show CDR1 as SQVTM and CDR2 as ANQGSEA. Trimming cost V 7 bases and J 0 bases, with 6 bases left between them. The CDR3 is 12 amino acids. CDR3 loop: CSGIANTGELFF. The CDR3, as DNA: TGCAGCGGGATTGCGAACACCGGGGAGCTGTTTTTT.

For this clonotype: The junction departs from germline at one end; a sequencing error may be responsible. This chain uses TRBV2 with TRBJ2-5; D ambiguous. Germline V CDR1 and CDR2: SNHLY, FYNNEI. CDR3 length equals 14 residues. The CDR3 sequence is CARNWARSKETRYF. As DNA, the CDR3 is TGTGCCAGAAACTGGGCACGGTCTAAAGAGACCCGGTACTTC. Together with reference TRBV2 and TRBJ2-5, the CDR3 gives the full variable domain: EPEVTQTPSHQVTQMGQEVILRCVPISNHLYFYWYRQILGQKVEFLVSFYNNEISEKSEIFDDQFSVERPDGSNFTLKIRSTKLEDSAMYFCARNWARSKETRYFGPGTRLLVL.

The chain combines TRBV29-1 with TRBJ2-3; 8 nucleotides line up with TRBD2. Trimming took 4 bases from V and 5 from J; bases not matched to a gene: 8. Germline lookup yields CDR1 SQVTM and CDR2 ANQGSEA. CDR3 length: 14 amino acids. The CDR3 DNA reads as TGCAGCGTTGCGGGCGGGGGGAGGGGAGATACGCAGTATTTT. It is translated as CSVAGGGRGDTQYF.

The rearrangement joins TRBV3-1 to TRBJ2-5, with TRBD2 matching over 12 bases. Germline trimming cut 8 bases from V and 5 bases from J; bases unmatched to any gene: 9. This CDR3 is 15 amino acids long. Germline CDR1 reads LGHDT; CDR2 reads YNNKEL (reference sequence). The CDR3 region is CASGQLAGGGETQYF. In nucleotides, the CDR3 is TGTGCCAGCGGTCAACTAGCGGGGGGAGGGGAGACCCAGTACTTC.

The chain has TRBV29-1 and TRBJ2-5; D might be TRBD2 (6 bases). The CDR3 runs 14 residues. V was shortened by 7 bases and J by 4 bases, with 19 bases between the two germline ends. Germline loops: CDR1 SQVTM, CDR2 ANQGSEA. The CDR3 DNA reads TGCAGCGGTGGGGGTGCGGAAGCGGGAGAGACCCAGTACTTC. It specifies CSGGGAEAGETQYF.

This clonotype was detected only a few times. The CDR3 region is CSVAPRPSDTQYF. CDR3 nucleotide sequence: TGCAGCGTTGCCCCCCGGCCTTCAGATACGCAGTATTTT. This chain uses TRBV29-1 with TRBJ2-3; no reliable D call. In germline, CDR1 is SQVTM, CDR2 ANQGSEA. This CDR3 contains 13 residues. The V end lost 4 bases, the J end lost 4 bases, and 12 bases lay between the germline ends.

This clonotype was seen only a few times. The CDR3: CASSQERGPKDTQYF. The CDR3 DNA reads TGTGCCAGCAGCCAAGAGAGGGGACCCAAAGATACGCAGTATTTT. This rearrangement joins TRBV4-2 to TRBJ2-3; D assignment may be TRBD1 or TRBD2 (5 bases each). The CDR3 is 15 amino acids. CDR1 LGHNA and CDR2 YNFKEQ come from the germline V gene. The V and J ends lost 0 bases and 5 bases respectively, with 12 bases between them.

The chain combines TRBV11-2 with TRBJ2-4; D perhaps matches TRBD2 (6 bases). The V end was cut by 6 bases, the J end by 9 bases, with 15 bases between. The CDR3 spans 13 residues. Germline V gene sequence: CDR1 SGHAT, CDR2 FQNNGV. Here the CDR3 reads CASRNPGEAIQYF. The CDR3, as DNA: TGTGCCAGCAGGAATCCCGGGGAGGCCATTCAGTACTTC.

In its sample, this clonotype was seen a few times. The CDR3 DNA follows: TGTGCCAGCAGTTTTCAGGGGGACTATGGCTACACCTTC. This gives the protein CASSFQGDYGYTF. The chain couples TRBV7-9 to TRBJ1-2, with 7 bases identical to TRBD1. The CDR3 has 13 amino acids. Germline CDR1 and CDR2: SEHNR and FQNEAQ (reference sequence). The V and J ends lost 6 bases and 3 bases, in that order; junction bases with no gene match: 4. The full variable domain, in which reference TRBV7-9 and TRBJ1-2 provide the parts outside the CDR3, is DTGVSQNPRHKITKRGQNVTFRCDPISEHNRLYWYRQTLGQGPEFLTYFQNEAQLEKSRLLSDRFSAERPKGSFSTLEIQRTEQGDSAMYLCASSFQGDYGYTFGSGTRLTVV.

This chain uses TRBV20-1 with TRBJ2-6, with unresolved D. The CDR3 runs to 17 residues. The germline gives CDR1 DFQATT, CDR2 SNEGSKA (reference sequence). The ends were cut back, 3 bases at V and 2 bases at J, with 17 bases in the middle. The CDR3: CSASAIGLGTGANVLTF. The CDR3 region has the DNA TGCAGTGCTAGTGCCATCGGGCTAGGTACTGGGGCCAACGTCCTGACTTTC.

This rearrangement joins TRBV12-3 or TRBV12-4 to TRBJ1-1; tentatively, D is TRBD1 (5 bases). The CDR3 loop spans 15 amino acids. V lost 7 bases, J lost 1 base, and 16 bases lay in between. The CDR3 reads CASTPLGLKNTEAFF. The CDR3 DNA follows: TGTGCCAGCACCCCTCTGGGACTTAAGAACACTGAAGCTTTCTTT.